This T cell receptor (beta chain) derives from a study of cytotoxic CD8 clonotypes in ibrutinib-treated CLL. Study background: Responses: around 25 partial, 2 complete; after median around 70 months, around 14 stayed remitted, around twelve progressed. Study observations and caveats: T-cell clonality at baseline went above that of age-matched healthy donors and rose and fell with circulating CD8+ T-cell counts.

A note on this clone: What it binds is unknown.

Germline CDR1 and CDR2: MNHEY and SVGAGI. CDR3 length: 14 amino acids. V lost 0 bases to trimming and J lost 8 bases, with 10 bases between them. The method was immunoSEQ multiplex PCR; TCRdb's version includes in-frame clones alone and lacks a portion of them. The sample carries about 140,000 clones, 85% to 95% recorded once. The chain employs TRBV6-5 and TRBJ1-4; perhaps TRBD1 as D (6 bases). The source was PBMCs, collected after 12 months of ibrutinib treatment. This receptor was identified in a human donor with chronic lymphocytic leukemia. Written as DNA, the CDR3 is TGTGCCAGCAGTTACTCGGTGGGGGCGGAAAAACTGTTTTTT. The encoded protein is CASSYSVGAEKLFF.